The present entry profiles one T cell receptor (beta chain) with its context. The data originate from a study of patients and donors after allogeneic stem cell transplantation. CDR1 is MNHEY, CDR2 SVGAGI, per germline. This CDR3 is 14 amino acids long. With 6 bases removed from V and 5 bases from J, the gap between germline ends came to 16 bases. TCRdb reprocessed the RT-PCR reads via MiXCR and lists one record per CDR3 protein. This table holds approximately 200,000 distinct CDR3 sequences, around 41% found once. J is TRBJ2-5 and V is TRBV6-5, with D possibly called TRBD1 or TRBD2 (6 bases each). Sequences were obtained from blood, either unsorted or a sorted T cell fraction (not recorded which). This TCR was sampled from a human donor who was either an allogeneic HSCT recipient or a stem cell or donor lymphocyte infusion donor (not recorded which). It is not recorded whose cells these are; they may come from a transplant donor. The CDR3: CASRPTTGRETQYF. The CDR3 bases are TGTGCCAGCAGACCAACCACAGGGAGGGAGACCCAGTACTTC.